This TCR beta chain was identified during a study of blood T cell repertoires in COVID-19 (dated by TCRdb to 2020 to 2021). Describing the broader study: Collaborator samples came from the United States, Italy and Spain and covered acute and convalescent phases of COVID-19. Sample metadata almost always included a de-identified subject ID, COVID-19 status, age in years and sex. The material from the prospective study consisted of cDNA or gDNA derived from T cells, B-cell-depleted T cells, or PBMCs. The repertoires were released in a freely available public database meant as a resource for research on the immune response to SARS-CoV-2. The samples were drawn from two sources: the first 160 participants of the ongoing ImmuneRACE study, and fewer than 1,500 subjects contributed by 6 global collaborators. Where available, HLA class I and class II types were taken from metadata supplied by the sample provider and were not determined by assay-based typing. Deeply sampled blood TCRbeta repertoires from subjects exposed to, actively infected with, or recovered from COVID-19 were included in the dataset. The research as a whole found: The amount of clinical and demographic metadata varied by source and participant and was provided uncurated.

At one collaborating source in Seattle, patients were enrolled during active infection and were followed longitudinally through the course of disease. Each collaborating institution followed its own protocols to collect whole blood in K2EDTA tubes. Collaborator samples were shipped for TCRbeta analysis as frozen whole blood, isolated PBMCs, or DNA extracted from either sample type. Details on this clone: Its antigen has not been determined. No much larger clone is present one base from it, and per-base qualities are unavailable.

TCRbeta CDR3 regions were amplified from genomic DNA by means of the immunoSEQ Assay, a bias-controlled multiplex PCR. The study's processing was this. The number of nucleated cells in each sample was estimated by amplification of reference gene primers within the assay. Sequence reads were collapsed and filtered to measure the absolute abundance of every unique TCRbeta CDR3 rearrangement. Productive Simpson clonality was computed per sample as the square root of Simpson's diversity index over productive rearrangements. This immuneACCESS table, as held by TCRdb, lists in-frame sequences with V and J called but not all clones. Of the missing ones, under half trace to an unresolved V gene in checked studies; the others have no known cause. V and J calls and clone size come straight from that table; D and trimming were deduced from the DNA. The sample has over 90,000 clones on record, approximately 80% of them singletons. Approximately 4.6% of the sample rests with the top ten.

Relative to germline, V is 3 bases shorter and J is 4 bases shorter, with 9 bases between their ends. From a lookup of the germline V gene, CDR1 and CDR2 are ENHRY and SYGVKD. The CDR3 runs 13 residues from the cysteine to the phenylalanine. This entry keeps only the CDR3 DNA: 39 bases, framed from base 1. The chain links TRBV10-3 with TRBJ1-1; D gene: possibly TRBD1, on 5 matching bases. The sequencing sample was made of peripheral blood. This TCR came from a man older than 75 with COVID-19, enrolled during active disease. The CDR3 reads as follows: CAISDDDSTEAFF. The DNA is as follows: TGTGCCATCAGTGATGACGACAGCACTGAAGCTTTCTTT.